A single sample is the source of the 26 T cell receptor beta chains below, sequenced in a study of post-analysis software for immune sequencing data. General study findings and limits: A few TRBV segments occurring more often in patients than controls included TRBV5-6, TRBV5-1 and TRBV20-1.

Antigens of these TCRs are unknown. The TCR beta cDNA libraries contained unique molecular identifiers. Using its own MiXCR run on the PCR reads, TCRdb lists one record per CDR3 protein. Altogether about 770,000 distinct CDR3 sequences are present, under 60% being singletons, with the ten largest covering over 4.5%. Sequencing was carried out using blood. The receptors derive from a girl between 10 and 17 years old with multiple sclerosis.

V usage is TRBV29-1 and J usage is TRBJ2-2, with 10 nucleotides matching TRBD2. This CDR3 spans 14 amino acids. Germline loops: CDR1 SQVTM, CDR2 ANQGSEA. J gave up 5 bases and V 8 bases, and 8 bases lay outside the gene matches. CDR3 sequence reads: CSSSGRAGTGELFF. CDR3 nucleotides: TGCAGCAGCAGCGGGAGGGCCGGGACCGGGGAGCTGTTTTTT.

This chain connects TRBV15 to TRBJ2-7, with D unresolved. Trimming took 0 bases from V and 2 from J, leaving 14 bases between them. The length of the CDR3 is 16 residues. Germline CDR1 reads LNHNV; CDR2 reads YYDKDF (reference sequence). The CDR3 nucleotides read TGTGCCACCAGCAGAGAGGTGGTTTCGAGGACCTACGAGCAGTACTTC. Protein: CATSREVVSRTYEQYF. The full variable domain, its missing parts supplied by reference TRBV15 and TRBJ2-7, is DAMVIQNPRYQVTQFGKPVTLSCSQTLNHNVMYWYQQKSSQAPKLLFHYYDKDFNNEADTPDNFQSRRPNTSFCFLDIRSPGLGDTAMYLCATSREVVSRTYEQYFGPGTRLTVT.

The V call is TRBV3-1, the J call TRBJ2-3, with D maybe TRBD1 (5 bases). With 5 bases removed from V and 2 bases from J, the gap between germline ends came to 11 bases. The CDR3 is 14 amino acids. The germline gives CDR1 LGHDT, CDR2 YNNKEL (reference sequence). CDR3 loop: CASSLGALTDTQYF. Here the CDR3 DNA reads TGTGCCAGCAGCTTAGGGGCCCTCACAGATACGCAGTATTTT.

In its sample, this clonotype was seen a few times. The CDR3 loop reads CASSLENNQPQHF. Here the CDR3 DNA reads TGTGCCAGCAGCCTAGAAAACAATCAGCCCCAGCATTTT. The chain employs TRBV7-2 and TRBJ1-5; D not certain. This CDR3 is 13 amino acids long. V shed 5 bases and J shed 3 bases, with 8 bases lying between them. Germline CDR1 SGHTA, CDR2 FQGNSA.

The V gene is TRBV20-1, the J gene TRBJ2-4, with D possibly matching TRBD2 (6 bases). This CDR3 is built from 14 residues. Between the trimmed V and J ends, which lost 5 bases and 0 bases, there was a span of 11 bases. CDR1 DFQATT and CDR2 SNEGSKA come from the germline V gene (reference sequence). Here the CDR3 reads CSAGPGLAKNIQYF. The CDR3 region has the DNA TGCAGTGCTGGTCCGGGACTAGCCAAAAACATTCAGTACTTC.

V gene TRBV20-1 combines with J gene TRBJ2-1; 7 bases fit TRBD2. With 0 bases clipped from V and 12 bases from J, the junction kept 8 bases outside the gene matches. Germline CDR1 and CDR2: DFQATT and SNEGSKA (reference sequence). The CDR3 is made up of 13 amino acids. The CDR3 sequence: CSARDSAGDRQFF. CDR3 bases: TGCAGTGCTAGAGACAGCGCGGGAGATAGGCAGTTCTTC.

The genes are TRBV13 and TRBJ2-5; D gene ambiguous. CDR3 length: 13 amino acids. V was shortened by 5 bases and J by 7 bases, with 14 bases between the two germline ends. Germline-derived CDR1 and CDR2 are PRHDT and FYEKMQ (reference sequence). This chain's CDR3 is CASSPRGWGTQYF. In DNA form, the CDR3 reads TGTGCCAGCAGCCCCCGAGGCTGGGGGACCCAGTACTTC. The whole variable domain, filled in from reference TRBV13 and TRBJ2-5, reads AAGVIQSPRHLIKEKRETATLKCYPIPRHDTVYWYQQGPGQDPQFLISFYEKMQSDKGSIPDRFSAQQFSDYHSELNMSSLELGDSALYFCASSPRGWGTQYFGPGTRLLVL.

V usage is TRBV7-6 and J usage is TRBJ1-4, with TRBD1 identical over 7 bases. Looked up from germline, CDR1 is SGHVS and CDR2 is FNYEAQ. The CDR3 totals 15 residues. V was clipped by 5 bases and J by 6 bases; unmatched bases: 9. In DNA form, the CDR3 reads TGTGCCAGCAGCGCCAGAGGGACAGCTGATGAAAAACTGTTTTTT. Amino acid sequence: CASSARGTADEKLFF.

The chain is built from TRBV27 and TRBJ2-1; possible D gene TRBD1, 6 bases. CDR3 length: 15 residues. CDR1 MNHEY and CDR2 SMNVEV come from the germline V gene (reference sequence). Trimming took 3 bases from V and 9 from J, leaving 18 bases between them. The CDR3 loop reads CASSFNRVAIIEQFF. The CDR3 DNA sequence: TGTGCCAGCAGTTTCAACAGGGTAGCCATCATTGAGCAGTTCTTC.

V gene TRBV7-3 combines with J gene TRBJ2-5; D is unclear. The V gene lost 2 bases and the J gene lost 5 bases, with 15 bases spanning the gap. The CDR3 extends over 15 amino acids. Per germline, CDR1 SGHTA and CDR2 FQGTGA. This CDR3 reads CASSLAPEPGETQYF. The CDR3, as DNA: TGTGCCAGCAGCTTAGCCCCCGAGCCAGGCGAGACCCAGTACTTC.

The rearrangement links TRBV5-1 to TRBJ1-1; D gene uncertain. Trimming shortened V by 3 bases and J by 3 bases, and 9 bases separated the two germline ends. This CDR3 region has 13 residues. CDR1 and CDR2 (germline): SGHRS, YFSETQ. CDR3 sequence: CASSYDGDTEAFF. CDR3 DNA sequence: TGCGCCAGCAGCTATGACGGGGACACTGAAGCTTTCTTT.

This clonotype was seen more than once but under ten times. V is TRBV20-1 and J is TRBJ2-3, with 9 nucleotides matching TRBD2. V lost 2 bases and J lost 2; bases outside the gene matches: 17. The CDR3 consists of 19 residues. Germline V gene sequence: CDR1 DFQATT, CDR2 SNEGSKA (reference sequence). CDR3 nucleotide sequence: TGCAGTGCTAGAAGGATGGTAGCGGGAGCCCACTATCTCACAGATACGCAGTATTTT. Amino acids: CSARRMVAGAHYLTDTQYF.

The chain links TRBV29-1 to TRBJ2-7; the match to TRBD2 covers 8 bases. This CDR3 comprises 15 residues. Looked up from germline, CDR1 is SQVTM and CDR2 is ANQGSEA. With 0 bases clipped from V and 0 bases from J, the junction kept 4 bases outside the gene matches. CDR3: CSVEDSGTSSYEQYF. CDR3 in DNA: TGCAGCGTTGAAGACTCGGGGACTAGCTCCTACGAGCAGTACTTC.

With regard to this clonotype: No DNA is shown, since the ends of the CDR3 on it are uncertain; the CDR3 is the one TCRdb lists. This CDR3 is CSVESGYEAFFGQGYTF. The V call is TRBV29-1, the J call TRBJ1-2; whether TRBD1, the table's D call, matches the DNA was not checked. The CDR3 numbers 17 amino acids, ends counted. Per the germline V gene, CDR1 is SQVTM and CDR2 is ANQGSEA.

This chain connects TRBV7-2 to TRBJ1-3; unclear D gene. The ends were cut back, 4 bases at V and 2 bases at J, with 18 bases in the middle. The CDR3 is 17 amino acids. Per the germline V gene, CDR1 is SGHTA and CDR2 is FQGNSA. The CDR3 spells CASSSPLAAVPGNTIYF. The CDR3 DNA reads as TGTGCCAGCAGCTCCCCCTTAGCGGCGGTGCCTGGAAACACCATATATTTT.

This clonotype was detected only a few times. J is TRBJ2-3 and V is TRBV28; D uncertain. Germline CDR1 is MDHEN and CDR2 is SYDVKM. V was pared by 6 bases and J by 0 bases, with 13 bases between. There are 15 residues in the CDR3. CDR3 residues: CASSTPRGSTDTQYF. The CDR3 DNA is TGTGCCAGCAGCACTCCCCGCGGAAGCACAGATACGCAGTATTTT. The complete variable domain, with remaining parts taken from reference TRBV28 and TRBJ2-3, reads DVKVTQSSRYLVKRTGEKVFLECVQDMDHENMFWYRQDPGLGLRLIYFSYDVKMKEKGDIPEGYSVSREKKERFSLILESASTNQTSMYLCASSTPRGSTDTQYFGPGTRLTVL.

The rearrangement uses TRBV29-1 and TRBJ2-1; D remains ambiguous. V lost 5 bases, J lost 3 bases, and 20 bases lay in between. The CDR3 totals 16 residues. The germline gives CDR1 SQVTM, CDR2 ANQGSEA. This chain's CDR3 is CSVNSPSPRIYNEQFF. The CDR3 nucleotides are TGCAGCGTTAATTCCCCGAGCCCTCGAATCTACAATGAGCAGTTCTTC.

This clonotype is a singleton in its sample. The rearrangement joins TRBV9 to TRBJ1-2; no definite D call. V lost 3 bases and J 4 bases, leaving 13 bases between the germline ends. Germline V gene lookup returns CDR1 SGDLS and CDR2 YYNGEE. CDR3 length: 14 amino acids. CDR3 sequence reads: CASSAPRFPYGYTF. CDR3 nucleotide sequence: TGTGCCAGCAGCGCCCCGAGGTTCCCCTATGGCTACACCTTC.

This clonotype came up a few times. The chain combines TRBV10-3 with TRBJ2-3; the match to TRBD2 covers 14 bases. Germline values: CDR1 ENHRY, CDR2 SYGVKD. The ends lost 5 bases at V and 5 bases at J; junction bases unmatched: 6. The CDR3 loop spans 16 amino acids. The CDR3 spells CAISLGLAGGGDTQYF. In DNA form, the CDR3 reads TGTGCCATCAGTTTAGGACTAGCGGGAGGTGGAGATACGCAGTATTTT.

The chain joins TRBV7-8 to TRBJ2-7; 7 nucleotides match TRBD2. The J call may not be correct, given that the DNA end is closer to TRBJ2-5. There are 15 residues in the CDR3. Germline assignment: CDR1 SGHVS and CDR2 FQNEAQ. CDR3: CASTQKRTREETQYF. The CDR3 nucleotides are TGTGCCAGCACCCAAAAACGGACTAGGGAAGAGACCCAGTACTTC.

V gene TRBV7-3 combines with J gene TRBJ2-1, with TRBD2 identical over 9 bases. This CDR3 has 16 residues. From germline, CDR1 is SGHTA and CDR2 FQGTGA. J lost 12 bases, V lost 5 bases, and 17 bases had no gene match. The CDR3 coding sequence is TGTGCCAGCAGCCCCTACGGACTAGCGAGAGATGAAGGGCAGTTCTTC. As protein: CASSPYGLARDEGQFF.

The chain is built from TRBV6-2 or TRBV6-3 and TRBJ2-4; perhaps TRBD2 as D (5 bases). The assigned J gene may be wrong: the sequence end matches TRBJ2-7 better. The germline V gene encodes CDR1 MNHEY and CDR2 SVGEGT. The CDR3 is 16 residues long. CDR3 DNA: TGTGCCAGCAGTTACTCCGCCCGGCGGGCAACCTACGAGCAGTACTTC. Its translation: CASSYSARRATYEQYF.

For this clonotype: Its ends do not fully match the called genes, so a read error is possible. This sequence joins TRBV11-3 and TRBJ2-3, with D possibly called TRBD1 or TRBD2 (6 bases each). Germline-derived CDR1 and CDR2 are SGHNT and YENEEA. The CDR3 is 13 residues long. This CDR3 reads CASSPRGRDTQYF. The CDR3, as DNA: TGTGCCAGCAGCCCACGGGGGCGAGATACACAGTATTTT.

The chain links TRBV7-2 to TRBJ2-3; D gene ambiguous. This CDR3 has 16 residues. Germline loops: CDR1 SGHTA, CDR2 FQGNSA. Trimming pared 1 base from V and 0 bases from J, leaving 11 bases between. CDR3 protein: CASSLDSSPSTDTQYF. CDR3 DNA sequence: TGTGCCAGCAGCTTAGATTCTTCGCCAAGCACAGATACGCAGTATTTT.

The J gene is TRBJ1-6, the V gene TRBV4-1, with a possible D match to TRBD1 (5 bases). The V gene lost 0 bases and the J gene lost 9 bases, with 9 bases spanning the gap. CDR3 length: 14 amino acids. Germline-derived CDR1 and CDR2 are MGHRA and YSYEKL. The CDR3 reads CASSQEGDLSPLHF. CDR3 in DNA: TGCGCCAGCAGCCAAGAGGGGGACCTTTCACCCCTCCACTTT.

The chain couples TRBV4-3 to TRBJ2-4, with D unresolved. With 3 bases removed from V and 10 bases from J, the gap between germline ends came to 13 bases. CDR3 length: 13 amino acids. Germline-derived CDR1 and CDR2 are LGHNA and YSLEER. The CDR3, as DNA: TGCGCCAGCAGCCAGTCCGGTCTAGAGATTCAGTACTTC. Its protein is CASSQSGLEIQYF.